The clone carrying this TCR beta chain has at least ten counts. As yet, its antigen is unknown. This specimen belongs to a study of CD8+CD57+ T cells in acquired aplastic anemia. TCR beta VDJ and CDR3 profiles were obtained from a genomic DNA template. TCRdb used MiXCR to reprocess the reads, holding one entry per CDR3 protein. The data contain some 170,000 distinct CDR3 sequences, around 48% of them seen just once; the ten biggest clones take up more than 0.95%. Patients picked for sequencing had shown CD8+CD57+ cell expansion detected by flow cytometry. At blood sampling, none of the patients had yet received therapy. General study findings and limits: Patients and controls shared 25 to 30 CD8+ CDR3 sequences, which appeared highly expressed in patients and within their immunodominant clones.

The clonotype originates from a human donor with aplastic anemia. The sample was sorted CD4+, CD8+, or CD8+CD57+ T cells (not recorded which) from PBMCs.

This CDR3 reads CASSLTPQSSGNTIYF. The DNA for the CDR3 is TGTGCCAGCAGCTTAACCCCACAGTCCTCTGGAAACACCATATATTTT. This chain connects TRBV13 to TRBJ1-3; no clear D gene. Between the trimmed V and J ends, which lost 2 bases and 0 bases, there was a span of 11 bases. Germline V gene data show CDR1 as PRHDT and CDR2 as FYEKMQ (reference sequence). The CDR3 runs to 16 residues.